This T cell receptor beta chain derives from a study of shared clonotypes between healthy human individuals. TCRdb's copy holds only in-frame clones and misses some; the assay was immunoSEQ multiplex PCR. This repertoire shows 300,000 to 400,000 clones, around 74% found once; its top ten account for under 13%. CD4+ cells were split into CD45RA+ naive and CD45RA-negative memory subsets. A note on this clone: With only one base between it and a far larger clone, this is likely a read error. The same CDR3 is also encoded by other DNA sequences in this sample.

Germline assignment: CDR1 SGDLS and CDR2 YYNGEE. The CDR3 has 11 residues. Trimming took 4 bases from V and 5 from J, leaving 4 bases between them. Sequenced: memory CD4+ T cells sorted from blood. The subset denotes: CD45RA-negative fraction. This sequence joins TRBV9 and TRBJ2-1; no clear D. The TCR comes from a man aged 25 to 40 in good health. In DNA form, the CDR3 reads TGTGCCAGCAGCCTAAACAATGAGCAGTTCTTC. Protein: CASSLNNEQFF.